A single sample gave rise to the 21 T cell receptor beta chains below, sequenced in a study of identical twins. TCRdb reprocessed the 5' RACE reads with MiXCR, giving one entry per CDR3 protein. The repertoire consists of hundreds of thousands of distinct CDR3 sequences, with 20% to 25% occurring once and the leading ten covering roughly 4%. These data were also filed under a second study, of T cells expressing NK-cell markers.

The sample consisted of PBMCs. The source is a young woman in good health.

This clonotype has a count of ten or more. One end of the junction is discordant with germline, which a read error may explain. The rearrangement links TRBV5-1 to TRBJ2-5; 11 nucleotides align to TRBD2. The V gene's germline CDR1 is SGHRS and CDR2 YFSETQ. The CDR3 consists of 15 residues. The CDR3 protein is CASSPGTSGQETQYF. CDR3 sequence (DNA): TGTGCCAGCAGCCCAGGGACTAGCGGACAAGAGACCCAGTACTTC.

J is TRBJ2-2 and V is TRBV5-1; 8 positions match TRBD2. The CDR3 has 16 residues. Unmatched junction bases numbered 7, after V lost 2 bases and J lost 4 bases. CDR1 is SGHRS, CDR2 YFSETQ, per germline. CDR3 protein: CASSFGGGQITGELFF. The CDR3 DNA follows: TGCGCCAGCAGCTTCGGCGGGGGGCAGATCACCGGGGAGCTGTTTTTT.

There are many counts of this clonotype. The chain recombines TRBV20-1 with TRBJ2-3; tentatively, D is TRBD2 (6 bases). The length of the CDR3 is 12 residues. CDR1 DFQATT and CDR2 SNEGSKA come from the germline V gene (reference sequence). V dropped 5 bases and J dropped 4 bases, with 10 bases sitting between them. CDR3 sequence: CSAGGKADTQYF. DNA of the CDR3: TGCAGTGCTGGCGGGAAGGCAGATACGCAGTATTTT.

This clonotype was recorded a few times. This sequence joins TRBV12-3 or TRBV12-4 and TRBJ1-1; possibly TRBD1 for D (5 bases). The V gene lost 7 bases and the J gene lost 3 bases, with 18 bases spanning the gap. This CDR3 is built from 15 residues. The CDR3 spells CASTHISGRDTEAFF. DNA for the CDR3: TGTGCCAGCACCCATATTTCAGGGAGGGACACTGAAGCTTTCTTT.

J is TRBJ1-2 and V is TRBV7-8; D is uncertain. The CDR3 is 15 amino acids. Trimming pared 0 bases from V and 3 bases from J, leaving 11 bases between. CDR1 and CDR2 (germline): SGHVS, FQNEAQ. CDR3 nucleotides: TGTGCCAGCAGCTTAGCGAGGGAGACGGACTATGGCTACACCTTC. Protein: CASSLARETDYGYTF.

This clonotype has a count of ten or more. The rearrangement uses TRBV20-1 and TRBJ1-5; the match to TRBD1 covers 7 bases. The V gene end was trimmed by 3 bases and the J gene end by 7 bases; junction bases not matched to a gene: 6. The CDR3 is 13 amino acids. Germline V CDR1 and CDR2: DFQATT, SNEGSKA (reference sequence). Here the CDR3 reads CSARVPGGQPQHF. The CDR3 DNA sequence: TGCAGTGCTAGGGTCCCAGGGGGGCAGCCCCAGCATTTT.

The chain uses TRBV29-1 and TRBJ2-1; possible D gene TRBD1, 5 bases. CDR1 and CDR2 (germline): SQVTM, ANQGSEA. CDR3 length: 13 amino acids. V was shortened by 4 bases and J by 0 bases, with 7 bases between the two germline ends. The CDR3: CSVVRDSYNEQFF. The CDR3 DNA is TGCAGCGTTGTCAGGGACTCCTACAATGAGCAGTTCTTC.

This chain connects TRBV12-3 or TRBV12-4 to TRBJ2-7, with TRBD1 matching 12 bases. This CDR3 is 14 amino acids long. The ends lost 6 bases at V and 7 bases at J; junction bases unmatched: 7. The CDR3 sequence is CASRGQGAFGEQYF. CDR3 DNA sequence: TGTGCCAGCAGGGGACAGGGGGCATTTGGGGAGCAGTACTTC.

Many counts were recorded for this clonotype. The V and J genes are TRBV7-9 and TRBJ2-2; the match to TRBD2 covers 8 bases. The CDR3 is 16 residues long. Germline values: CDR1 SEHNR, CDR2 FQNEAQ (reference sequence). Trimming cost V 5 bases and J 3 bases; bases outside gene matches: 8. CDR3 sequence reads: CASSRTSGGYTGELFF. The CDR3 DNA reads as TGTGCCAGCAGCCGAACTAGCGGAGGGTACACCGGGGAGCTGTTTTTT.

This clonotype has a count of ten or more. The V gene is TRBV7-9, the J gene TRBJ2-1, with D possibly being TRBD2 (5 bases). The CDR3 totals 17 residues. V was cut by 4 bases and J by 3 bases, with 19 bases left in between. Germline V gene data show CDR1 as SEHNR and CDR2 as FQNEAQ (reference sequence). The CDR3 spells CASSSTSGLASYNEQFF. The CDR3 DNA follows: TGTGCCAGCAGCTCTACATCCGGACTCGCCAGCTACAATGAGCAGTTCTTC.

The chain employs TRBV20-1 and TRBJ2-7; perhaps TRBD2 as D (6 bases). The CDR3 consists of 16 residues. Germline assignment: CDR1 DFQATT and CDR2 SNEGSKA (reference sequence). V shed 1 base and J shed 2 bases, with 18 bases lying between them. The CDR3 loop reads CSARVPGGHFTYEQYF. The CDR3 bases are TGCAGTGCTAGAGTTCCAGGAGGGCACTTCACCTACGAGCAGTACTTC.

This clonotype was counted between two and nine times. The V and J genes are TRBV6-1 and TRBJ2-1, with 11 bases aligning to TRBD2. This CDR3 contains 16 residues. V shed 6 bases and J 3 bases; nucleotides not matched to a gene: 7. Germline values: CDR1 MNHNS, CDR2 SASEGT. The CDR3 protein is CASSSIAGGIYNEQFF. Written as DNA, the CDR3 is TGTGCCAGCAGCTCCATAGCGGGGGGGATCTACAATGAGCAGTTCTTC.

This clonotype was seen ten or more times. CDR3 region: CASSLKTGGYEQYF. The CDR3 DNA reads as TGTGCCAGCAGTTTAAAGACAGGGGGTTACGAGCAGTACTTC. The chain is built from TRBV12-3 or TRBV12-4 and TRBJ2-7, with TRBD1 matching over 9 bases. The CDR3 is made up of 14 amino acids. J was trimmed by 4 bases and V by 2 bases; bases with no gene match: 3.

This clonotype was seen more than once but under ten times. The rearrangement joins TRBV5-1 to TRBJ2-1, with TRBD2 matching over 14 bases. V was clipped by 4 bases and J by 6 bases; unmatched bases: 12. CDR1 SGHRS and CDR2 YFSETQ come from the germline V gene. This CDR3 is built from 18 residues. In DNA form, the CDR3 reads TGCGCCAGCAGCCTCCCCGGGACTAGCGGGGGACGATCCAATGAGCAGTTCTTC. The encoded protein is CASSLPGTSGGRSNEQFF.

V is TRBV5-1 and J is TRBJ2-3, with 8 bases that match TRBD2. J was trimmed by 1 base and V by 4 bases; bases with no gene match: 5. CDR3 length: 15 amino acids. In germline, CDR1 is SGHRS, CDR2 YFSETQ. DNA for the CDR3: TGCGCCAGCAGCATTAGCGGGACCCGCACAGATACGCAGTATTTT. Its protein is CASSISGTRTDTQYF.

The CDR3: CAIRGVEKEKLFF. The CDR3 DNA follows: TGTGCCATCAGAGGGGTGGAAAAAGAAAAACTGTTTTTT. The chain employs TRBV10-3 and TRBJ1-4; possibly TRBD1 for D (5 bases). CDR1 and CDR2 from the germline V gene are ENHRY and SYGVKD. The CDR3 spans 13 residues. V was cut by 6 bases and J by 8 bases, with 13 bases left in between.

This chain connects TRBV10-3 to TRBJ1-1, with D perhaps matching TRBD1 (6 bases). This CDR3 comprises 16 residues. V lost 4 bases and J lost 8, with 23 bases in between. Germline V gene data show CDR1 as ENHRY and CDR2 as SYGVKD. CDR3 coding DNA: TGTGCCATCAGTGGGTTTGGGGGCGAAAGGCGACCGGAAGCTTTCTTT. This sequence encodes CAISGFGGERRPEAFF.

This clonotype has just a few counts. This chain uses TRBV30 with TRBJ2-5, with a weak D call TRBD2 (6 bases). Trimming removed 5 bases at V and 1 base at J, with 11 bases between. The CDR3 totals 13 residues. The germline CDR1 and CDR2 sequences are GTSNPN and SVGIG (reference sequence). CDR3 region: CAWGRMAQETQYF. Here the CDR3 DNA reads TGTGCCTGGGGGAGGATGGCCCAAGAGACCCAGTACTTC.

The chain employs TRBV29-1 and TRBJ2-1; 10 bases are a match to TRBD2. The V and J ends lost 8 bases and 7 bases, in that order; junction bases with no gene match: 8. Looked up from germline, CDR1 is SQVTM and CDR2 is ANQGSEA. This CDR3 region has 13 residues. DNA for the CDR3: TGCAGCCGAGCGGGAGGGCCAGATAATGAGCAGTTCTTC. It yields the protein CSRAGGPDNEQFF.

J is TRBJ2-5 and V is TRBV3-1, with D maybe TRBD2 (5 bases). Trimming took off 4 bases at V and 6 bases at J, with 9 bases between the two ends. Germline CDR1 and CDR2: LGHDT and YNNKEL (reference sequence). The CDR3 consists of 12 residues. The CDR3, as DNA: TGTGCCAGCAGCCGGGAGACCCAGACCCAGTACTTC. Its protein product is CASSRETQTQYF.

This chain joins TRBV4-1 and TRBJ2-5, with 9 bases fitting TRBD2. V shed 0 bases, J shed 4 bases, and the junction held 6 bases outside the gene matches. The CDR3 contains 16 residues. The germline gives CDR1 MGHRA, CDR2 YSYEKL. CDR3 residues: CASSQERLLAGETQYF. The CDR3 DNA is TGCGCCAGCAGCCAAGAAAGGTTACTAGCGGGAGAGACCCAGTACTTC.